This TCR beta chain was retrieved from a study of T cells in Graves' hyperthyroidism and ophthalmopathy. This clonotype showed up many times. Germline V CDR1 and CDR2: ENHRY, SYGVKD. The CDR3 has 15 amino acids. The ends lost 6 bases at V and 8 bases at J; junction bases unmatched: 8. RNA transcripts yielded amplified TCR beta CDR3 regions. The TCR CDR3 first-round RT-PCR relied on the HTBI primer set. TCRdb reprocessed the multiplex PCR reads via MiXCR and lists one record per CDR3 protein. The sample records 490,000 or so distinct CDR3 sequences, over 35% being singletons. The material sequenced was peripheral blood or thyroid tissue (not recorded which). This receptor was taken from an adult woman with Graves' disease, either hyperthyroidism or ophthalmopathy (not recorded which). The chain combines TRBV10-3 with TRBJ1-6, with TRBD1 matching 9 bases. The CDR3 bases are TGTGCCATCAGCCAAGGGACAGGGTCTGATTCACCCCTCCACTTT. Its protein product is CAISQGTGSDSPLHF.